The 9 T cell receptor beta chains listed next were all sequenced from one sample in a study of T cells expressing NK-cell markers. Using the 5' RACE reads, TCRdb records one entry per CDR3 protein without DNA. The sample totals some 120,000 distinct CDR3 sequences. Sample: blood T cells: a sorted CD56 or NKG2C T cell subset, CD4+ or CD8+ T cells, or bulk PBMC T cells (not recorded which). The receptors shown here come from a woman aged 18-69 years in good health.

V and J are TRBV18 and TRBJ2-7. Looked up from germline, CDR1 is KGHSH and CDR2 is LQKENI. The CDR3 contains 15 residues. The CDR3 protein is CASSPTTDPLHEQYF.

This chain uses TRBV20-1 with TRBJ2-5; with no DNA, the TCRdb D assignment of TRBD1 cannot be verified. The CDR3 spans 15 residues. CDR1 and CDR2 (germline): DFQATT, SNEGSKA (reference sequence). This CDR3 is CSAAPGTHNQETQYF.

CDR3 protein: CSVHQGTSGDNEQFF. V gene TRBV29-1 combines with J gene TRBJ2-1; TCRdb designates TRBD2, a call that cannot be tested without DNA. From germline, CDR1 is SQVTM and CDR2 ANQGSEA. The CDR3 loop spans 15 amino acids.

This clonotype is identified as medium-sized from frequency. CDR3: CSVDNRTGGTEAFF. The J gene is TRBJ1-1, the V gene TRBV29-1; TCRdb's D gene call, TRBD1, goes unchecked for lack of DNA. Germline V gene sequence: CDR1 SQVTM, CDR2 ANQGSEA. This CDR3 spans 14 amino acids.

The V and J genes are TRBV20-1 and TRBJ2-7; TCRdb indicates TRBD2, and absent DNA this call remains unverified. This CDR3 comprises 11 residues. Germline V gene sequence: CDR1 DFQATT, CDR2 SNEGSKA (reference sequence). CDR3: CSADLEDEQYF.

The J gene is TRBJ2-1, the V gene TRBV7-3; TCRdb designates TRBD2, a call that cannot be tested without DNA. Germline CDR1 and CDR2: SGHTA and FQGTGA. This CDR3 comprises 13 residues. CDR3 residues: CASSLGGLAPSIF.

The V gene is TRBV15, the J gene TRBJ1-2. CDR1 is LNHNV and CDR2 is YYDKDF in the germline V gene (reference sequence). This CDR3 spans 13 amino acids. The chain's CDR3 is CATSRGLEYGYTF.

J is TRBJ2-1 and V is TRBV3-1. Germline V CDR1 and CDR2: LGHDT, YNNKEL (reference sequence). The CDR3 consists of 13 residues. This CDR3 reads CASSQGLRDEQFF.

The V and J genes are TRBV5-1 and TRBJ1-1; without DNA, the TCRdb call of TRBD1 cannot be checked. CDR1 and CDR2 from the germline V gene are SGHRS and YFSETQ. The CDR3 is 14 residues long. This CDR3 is CASTWTGLDTEAFF.